One T cell receptor (beta chain) is described in this entry. Its antigen is not identified. This sample is part of a study of memory CD4+ T cells and cytomegalovirus serostatus. Study-level background: This sample comes from healthy Belgian adults, roughly nine CMV seropositive, some 22 seronegative.

Study observations and caveats: Median bootstrapped AUC for CMV status was about 0.95 originally, about 0.9 US-trained.

There are 18 residues in the CDR3. Germline V gene data show CDR1 as MDHEN and CDR2 as SYDVKM. After removal of 8 bases from V and 1 base from J, the junction contained 15 bases not matched to a gene. Per the original methods: After removing out-of-frame reads, around 2 million distinct TCRbeta sequences remained. Method: immunoSEQ multiplex PCR; TCRdb's copy keeps in-frame clones and lacks some. D and trimming come from the DNA, and the V and J calls and clone size come from that table. The sample has tens of thousands of clones, about 71% seen once; the top ten hold 1%. The sort gate was single viable CD3+CD4+CD8-CD45RO+ cells for memory CD4+ T cells. Positive selection with CD4 microbeads enriched total CD4+ T cells.

The clonotype originates from an adult in good health and CMV-seronegative. The sequencing sample was made of memory CD4+ T cells from blood. This rearrangement joins TRBV28 to TRBJ1-5; 9 bases are shared with TRBD1. The CDR3 region has the DNA TGTGCCAGCCGCTCAGTTGACAGGGGGGGCTCCAGCAATCAGCCCCAGCATTTT. Its translation: CASRSVDRGGSSNQPQHF. Filled out from reference TRBV28 and TRBJ1-5, the complete variable domain reads DVKVTQSSRYLVKRTGEKVFLECVQDMDHENMFWYRQDPGLGLRLIYFSYDVKMKEKGDIPEGYSVSREKKERFSLILESASTNQTSMYLCASRSVDRGGSSNQPQHFGDGTRLSIL.